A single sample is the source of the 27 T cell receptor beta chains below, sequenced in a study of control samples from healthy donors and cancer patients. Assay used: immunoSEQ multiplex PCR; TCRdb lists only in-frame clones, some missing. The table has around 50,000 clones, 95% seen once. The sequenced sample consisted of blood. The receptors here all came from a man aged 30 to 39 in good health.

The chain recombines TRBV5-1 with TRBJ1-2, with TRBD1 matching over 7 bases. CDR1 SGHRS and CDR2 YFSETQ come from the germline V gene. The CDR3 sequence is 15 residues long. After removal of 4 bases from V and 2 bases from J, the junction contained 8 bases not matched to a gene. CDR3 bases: TGCGCCAGCAGCCTAGCCGGGACAGAGAACTATGGCTACACCTTC. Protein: CASSLAGTENYGYTF.

The CDR3 loop is CASSSTQGGNQPQHF. In nucleotides, the CDR3 is TGTGCCAGCAGCTCGACACAAGGCGGGAACCAGCCCCAGCATTTT. The J gene is TRBJ1-5, the V gene TRBV7-9, with unresolved D. This CDR3 is built from 15 residues. Germline CDR1 reads SEHNR; CDR2 reads FQNEAQ (reference sequence). V was cut by 4 bases and J by 7 bases, with 17 bases left in between.

The CDR3 reads CASSIGPGSTDTQYF. CDR3 DNA: TGTGCCAGTAGTATAGGACCCGGGAGCACAGATACGCAGTATTTT. The gene calls are TRBV19 and TRBJ2-3; unclear D gene. This CDR3 has 15 amino acids. V was pared by 1 base and J by 0 bases, with 8 bases between. Germline V gene lookup returns CDR1 LNHDA and CDR2 SQIVND (reference sequence).

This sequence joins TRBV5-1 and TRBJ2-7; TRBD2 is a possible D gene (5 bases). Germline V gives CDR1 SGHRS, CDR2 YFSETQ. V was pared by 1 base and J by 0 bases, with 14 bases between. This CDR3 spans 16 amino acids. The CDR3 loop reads CASSLSEGSHSYEQYF. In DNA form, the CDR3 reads TGCGCCAGCAGCTTGAGTGAGGGCAGCCACTCCTACGAGCAGTACTTC.

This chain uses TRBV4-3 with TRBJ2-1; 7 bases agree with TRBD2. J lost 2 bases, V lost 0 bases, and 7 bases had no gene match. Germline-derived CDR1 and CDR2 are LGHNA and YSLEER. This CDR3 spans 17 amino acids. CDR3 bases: TGCGCCAGCAGCCAAGAGTCTCCAGCGGGAACCTACAATGAGCAGTTCTTC. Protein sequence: CASSQESPAGTYNEQFF.

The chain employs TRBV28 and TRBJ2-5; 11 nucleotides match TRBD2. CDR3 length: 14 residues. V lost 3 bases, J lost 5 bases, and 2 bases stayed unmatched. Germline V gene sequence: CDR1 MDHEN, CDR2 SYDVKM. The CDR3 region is CASSFGTSGETQYF. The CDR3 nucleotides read TGTGCCAGCAGTTTTGGGACTAGCGGTGAGACCCAGTACTTC. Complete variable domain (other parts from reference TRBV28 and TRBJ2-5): DVKVTQSSRYLVKRTGEKVFLECVQDMDHENMFWYRQDPGLGLRLIYFSYDVKMKEKGDIPEGYSVSREKKERFSLILESASTNQTSMYLCASSFGTSGETQYFGPGTRLLVL.

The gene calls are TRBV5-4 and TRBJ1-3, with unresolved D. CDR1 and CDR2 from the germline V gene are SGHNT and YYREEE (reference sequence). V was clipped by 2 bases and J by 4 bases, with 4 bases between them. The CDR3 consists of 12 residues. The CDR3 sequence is CASSLWGNTIYF. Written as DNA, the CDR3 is TGTGCCAGCAGCTTATGGGGAAACACCATATATTTT.

CDR3 DNA sequence: TGCGCCAGCAGCCAAGTGTCCAATGAGCAGTTCTTC. Protein: CASSQVSNEQFF. The chain couples TRBV4-1 to TRBJ2-1, with D hard to call. Germline-derived CDR1 and CDR2 are MGHRA and YSYEKL. Trimming removed 1 base from V and 6 bases from J, with 4 bases in between. The CDR3 runs to 12 residues.

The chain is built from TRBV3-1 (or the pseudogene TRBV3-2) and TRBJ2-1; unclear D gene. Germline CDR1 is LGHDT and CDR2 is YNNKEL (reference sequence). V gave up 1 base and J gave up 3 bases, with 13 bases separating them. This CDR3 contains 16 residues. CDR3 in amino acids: CASSQGSERLYNEQFF. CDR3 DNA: TGTGCCAGCAGCCAAGGCTCGGAGAGACTCTACAATGAGCAGTTCTTC.

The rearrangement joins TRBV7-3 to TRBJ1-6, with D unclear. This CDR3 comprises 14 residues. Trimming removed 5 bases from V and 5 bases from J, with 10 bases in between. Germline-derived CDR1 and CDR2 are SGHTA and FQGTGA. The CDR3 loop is CASSPGANNSPLHF. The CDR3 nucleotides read TGTGCCAGCAGCCCGGGTGCAAATAATTCACCCCTCCACTTT.

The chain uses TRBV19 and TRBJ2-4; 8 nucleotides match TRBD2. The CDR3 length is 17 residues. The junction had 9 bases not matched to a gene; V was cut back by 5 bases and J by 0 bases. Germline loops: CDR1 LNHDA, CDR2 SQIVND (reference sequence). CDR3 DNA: TGTGCCAGTAGTGACGGGACGGCGGGGGGAGCCAAAAACATTCAGTACTTC. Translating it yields CASSDGTAGGAKNIQYF.

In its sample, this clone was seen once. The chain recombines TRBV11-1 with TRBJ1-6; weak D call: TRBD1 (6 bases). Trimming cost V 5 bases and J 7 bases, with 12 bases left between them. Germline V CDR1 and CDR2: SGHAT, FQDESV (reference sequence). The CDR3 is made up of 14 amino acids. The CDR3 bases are TGTGCCAGCAGCCCAGGGGCCGGGAATTCACCCCTCCACTTT. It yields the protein CASSPGAGNSPLHF.

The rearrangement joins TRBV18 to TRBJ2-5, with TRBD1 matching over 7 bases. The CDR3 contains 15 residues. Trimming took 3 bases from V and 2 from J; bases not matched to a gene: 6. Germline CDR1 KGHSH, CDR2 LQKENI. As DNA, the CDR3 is TGTGCCAGCTCACCCCTTCAGGGGGATCAAGAGACCCAGTACTTC. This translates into CASSPLQGDQETQYF.

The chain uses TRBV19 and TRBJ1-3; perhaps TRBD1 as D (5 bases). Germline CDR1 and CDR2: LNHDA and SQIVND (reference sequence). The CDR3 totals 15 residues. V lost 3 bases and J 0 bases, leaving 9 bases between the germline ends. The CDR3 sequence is CASSITGLSGNTIYF. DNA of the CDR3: TGTGCCAGTAGTATTACAGGCCTCTCTGGAAACACCATATATTTT.

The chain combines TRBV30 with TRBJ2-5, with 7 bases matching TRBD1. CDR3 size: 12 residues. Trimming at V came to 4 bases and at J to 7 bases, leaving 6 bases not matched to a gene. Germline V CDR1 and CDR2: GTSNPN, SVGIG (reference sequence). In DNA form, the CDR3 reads TGTGCCTGGAAGACAGGGAAGGGGACCCAGTACTTC. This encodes CAWKTGKGTQYF.

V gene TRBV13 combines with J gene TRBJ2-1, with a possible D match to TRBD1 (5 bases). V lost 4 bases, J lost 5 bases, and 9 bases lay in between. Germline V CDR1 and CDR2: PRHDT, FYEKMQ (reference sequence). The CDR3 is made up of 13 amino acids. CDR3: CASSSRQNNEQFF. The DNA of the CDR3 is TGTGCCAGCAGCTCCCGACAGAACAATGAGCAGTTCTTC.

In DNA, the CDR3 is TGCGCCAGCAGGGAAATAATACCCTCCTACAATGAGCAGTTCTTC. Translated: CASREIIPSYNEQFF. J is TRBJ2-1 and V is TRBV10-1; D unresolved. CDR3 length equals 15 residues. CDR1 is WNHNN, CDR2 SYGVQD, per germline (reference sequence). V lost 6 bases, J lost 0 bases, and 12 bases lay in between.

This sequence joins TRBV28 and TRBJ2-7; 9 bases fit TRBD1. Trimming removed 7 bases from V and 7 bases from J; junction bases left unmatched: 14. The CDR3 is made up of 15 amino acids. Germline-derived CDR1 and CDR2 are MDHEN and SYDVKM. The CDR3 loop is CASTDPTGGMREQYF. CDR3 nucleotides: TGTGCCAGCACCGACCCAACAGGGGGCATGAGGGAGCAGTACTTC.

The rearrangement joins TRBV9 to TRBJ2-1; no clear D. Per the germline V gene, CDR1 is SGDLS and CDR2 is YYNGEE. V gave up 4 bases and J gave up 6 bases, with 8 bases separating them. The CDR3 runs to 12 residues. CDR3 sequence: CASSPDTNEQFF. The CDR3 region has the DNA TGTGCCAGCAGCCCTGACACCAATGAGCAGTTCTTC.

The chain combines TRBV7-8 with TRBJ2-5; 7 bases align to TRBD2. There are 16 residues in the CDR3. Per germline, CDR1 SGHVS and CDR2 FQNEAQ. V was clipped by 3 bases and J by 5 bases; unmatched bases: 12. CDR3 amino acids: CASSFLSGGGSETQYF. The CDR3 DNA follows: TGTGCCAGCAGCTTCCTTAGCGGAGGCGGGAGTGAGACCCAGTACTTC.

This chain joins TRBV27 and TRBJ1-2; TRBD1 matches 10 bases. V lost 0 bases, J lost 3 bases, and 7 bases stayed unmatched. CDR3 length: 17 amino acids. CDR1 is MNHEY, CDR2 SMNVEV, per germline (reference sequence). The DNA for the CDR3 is TGTGCCAGCAGTTTATCTCCGGGACAGGGGTACCACTATGGCTACACCTTC. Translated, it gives CASSLSPGQGYHYGYTF.

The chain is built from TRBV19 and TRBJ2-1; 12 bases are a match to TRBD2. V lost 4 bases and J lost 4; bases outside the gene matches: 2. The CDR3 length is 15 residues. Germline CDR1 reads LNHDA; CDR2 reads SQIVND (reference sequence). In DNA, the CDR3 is TGTGCCAGTAGTACCGGGACTAGCGGGTACAATGAGCAGTTCTTC. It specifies CASSTGTSGYNEQFF.

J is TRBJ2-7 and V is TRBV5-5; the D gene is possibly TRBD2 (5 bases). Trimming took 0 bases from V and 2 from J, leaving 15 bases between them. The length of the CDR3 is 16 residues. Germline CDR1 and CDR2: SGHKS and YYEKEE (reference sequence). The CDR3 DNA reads TGTGCCAGCAGCTTGGGCAGCTTAGCGCAGACCTACGAGCAGTACTTC. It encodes CASSLGSLAQTYEQYF.

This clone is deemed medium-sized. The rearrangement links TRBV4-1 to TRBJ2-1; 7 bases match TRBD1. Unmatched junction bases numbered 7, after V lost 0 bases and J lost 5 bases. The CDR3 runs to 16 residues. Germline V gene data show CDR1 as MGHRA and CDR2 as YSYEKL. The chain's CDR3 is CASSQDQGEPHNEQFF. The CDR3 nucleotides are TGCGCCAGCAGCCAAGATCAGGGGGAGCCACACAATGAGCAGTTCTTC.

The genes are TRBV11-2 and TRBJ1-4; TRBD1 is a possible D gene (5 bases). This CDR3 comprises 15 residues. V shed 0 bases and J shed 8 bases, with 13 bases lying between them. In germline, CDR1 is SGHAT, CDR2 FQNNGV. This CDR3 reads CASSLDLGPGEKLFF. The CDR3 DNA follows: TGTGCCAGCAGCTTAGATTTGGGACCAGGGGAAAAACTGTTTTTT.

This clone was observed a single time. This chain's CDR3 is CASSPLDRRPSPLHF. Here the CDR3 DNA reads TGTGCCAGCAGCCCTCTCGACAGGCGACCGTCGCCCCTCCACTTT. The chain employs TRBV27 and TRBJ1-6, with D perhaps matching TRBD1 (6 bases). The V end lost 6 bases, the J end lost 13 bases, and 22 bases lay between the germline ends. Germline V gene lookup returns CDR1 MNHEY and CDR2 SMNVEV (reference sequence). This CDR3 is 15 amino acids long.

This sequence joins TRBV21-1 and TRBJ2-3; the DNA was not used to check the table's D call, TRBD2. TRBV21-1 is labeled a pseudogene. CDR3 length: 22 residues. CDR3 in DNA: TGTGCCAGCAGCAAACCCATGGGACTAGCGCACAACATTGACTCTAGCACAGATACGCAGTATTTT. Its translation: CASSKPMGLAHNIDSSTDTQYF.